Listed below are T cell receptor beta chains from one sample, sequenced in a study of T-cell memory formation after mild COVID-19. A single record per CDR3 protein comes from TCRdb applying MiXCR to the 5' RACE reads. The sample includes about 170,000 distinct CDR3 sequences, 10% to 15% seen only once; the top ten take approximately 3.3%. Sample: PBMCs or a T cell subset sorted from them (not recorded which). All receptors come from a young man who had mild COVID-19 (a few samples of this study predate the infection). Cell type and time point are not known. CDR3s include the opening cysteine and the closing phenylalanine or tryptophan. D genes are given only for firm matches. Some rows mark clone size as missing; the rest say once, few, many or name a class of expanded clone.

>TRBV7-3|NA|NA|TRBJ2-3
TGTGCCAGCAGCTTAACGTCTGGGGGGGCGACTACAGATACGCAGTATTTT
CASSLTSGGATTDTQYF
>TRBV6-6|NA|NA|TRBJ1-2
TGTGCCAGCAGTGGAGGGCGCTATGGCTACACCTTC
CASSGGRYGYTF
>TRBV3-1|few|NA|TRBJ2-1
TGTGCCAGCAGCCAAGACGGGGGAAACTACAATGAGCAGTTCTTC
CASSQDGGNYNEQFF
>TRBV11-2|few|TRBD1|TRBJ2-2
TGTGCCAGCAGGAGACCGGGACAGGGCCGAACCGGGGAGCTGTTTTTT
CASRRPGQGRTGELFF
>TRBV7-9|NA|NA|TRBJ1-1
TGTGCCAGCAGGTCCCATGGGGACACTGAAGCTTTCTTT
CASRSHGDTEAFF
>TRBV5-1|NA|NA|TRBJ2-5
TGCGCCAGCAGCGTATTAGGCGGGGGCCCTAGAGAGACCCAGTACTTC
CASSVLGGGPRETQYF
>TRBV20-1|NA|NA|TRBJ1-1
TGCAGTGCTGGTGACAGGCGGCTTCAAGCTTTCTTT
CSAGDRRLQAFF
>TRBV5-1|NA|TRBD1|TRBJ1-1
TGCGCCAGCAGTTTTTCCCGGGACAGGGTGGGTCCCAAGAACACTGAAGCTTTCTTT
CASSFSRDRVGPKNTEAFF
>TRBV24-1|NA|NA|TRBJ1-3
TGTGCCACCAGTGATCACCGGGACGGAGGAAACACCATATATTTT
CATSDHRDGGNTIYF
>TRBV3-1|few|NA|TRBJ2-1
TGTGCCAGCAGCCAATCTGGCCTAACAGTTGAGCAGTTCTTC
CASSQSGLTVEQFF
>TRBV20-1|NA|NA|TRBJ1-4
TGCAGTGCTAGACCCCCGGGGGTCAGGGCGAATGAAAAACTGTTTTTT
CSARPPGVRANEKLFF
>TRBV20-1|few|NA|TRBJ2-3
TGCAGTGCTGGAGGACAGACAGATACGCAGTATTTT
CSAGGQTDTQYF
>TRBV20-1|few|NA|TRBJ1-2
TGCAGTGCTTCACGACCTGGTTGGGGCTACACCTTC
CSASRPGWGYTF
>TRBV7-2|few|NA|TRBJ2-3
TGTGCCAGCAGCTTAGACTCCGATACGCAGTATTTT
CASSLDSDTQYF
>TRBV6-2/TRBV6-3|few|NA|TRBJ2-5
TGTGCCAGCAGTTACTTTGACAGCAGCGTCCAGTACTTC
CASSYFDSSVQYF
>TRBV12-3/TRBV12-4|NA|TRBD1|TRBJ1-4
TGTGCCAGCAGTCTCAGGGGGCCTTATGAAAAACTGTTTTTT
CASSLRGPYEKLFF
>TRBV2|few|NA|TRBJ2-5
TGTGCCAGCAGTACTGACAGCCCTTTAGGACACCAGTACTTC
CASSTDSPLGHQYF
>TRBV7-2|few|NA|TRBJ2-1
TGTGCCAGCAGCCCCCAACTGGGGTCCTACAATGAGCAGTTCTTC
CASSPQLGSYNEQFF
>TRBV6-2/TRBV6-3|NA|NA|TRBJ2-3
TGTGCCAGCAGTTACTCGATAAGGAGTCTCACAGATACGCAGTATTTT
CASSYSIRSLTDTQYF
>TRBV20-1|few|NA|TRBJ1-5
TGCAGTGCTAGAGCCTCGGGACTCCTTGGGAGGCCCCAGCATTTT
CSARASGLLGRPQHF
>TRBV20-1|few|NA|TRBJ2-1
TGCAGTGCTAGCGCCCTAGGGACACCCCACAATGAGCAGTTCTTC
CSASALGTPHNEQFF
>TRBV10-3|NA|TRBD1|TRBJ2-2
TGTGCCATCAGTCCGGGACAGGGACCCACCGGGGAGCTGTTTTTT
CAISPGQGPTGELFF
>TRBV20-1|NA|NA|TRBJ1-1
TGCAGTGCTAGAGATTTATTCAGCTACACTGAAGCTTTCTTT
CSARDLFSYTEAFF
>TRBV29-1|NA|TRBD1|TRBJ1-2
TGCAGCTACGGGACAGGGGTGGACTATGGCTACACCTTC
CSYGTGVDYGYTF
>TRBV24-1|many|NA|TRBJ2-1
TGTGCCACCAGTGTCCCAGGAGGGCAAGGCAATGAGCAGTTCTTC
CATSVPGGQGNEQFF
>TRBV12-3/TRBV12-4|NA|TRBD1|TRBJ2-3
TGTGCCAGCAGTCTCCCCACAGGGGCTCAAGATACGCAGTATTTT
CASSLPTGAQDTQYF
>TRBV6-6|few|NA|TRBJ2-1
TGTGCCAGCAGTTGGGGACCCAATGAGCAGTTCTTC
CASSWGPNEQFF
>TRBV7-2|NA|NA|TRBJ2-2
TGTGCCAGCAGCCCAGGGGGGTCGCTTAACACCGGGGAGCTGTTTTTT
CASSPGGSLNTGELFF
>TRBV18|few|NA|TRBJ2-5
TGTGCCAGCTCACCACAGCTAGGCGGCGGGGAGACCCAGTACTTC
CASSPQLGGGETQYF